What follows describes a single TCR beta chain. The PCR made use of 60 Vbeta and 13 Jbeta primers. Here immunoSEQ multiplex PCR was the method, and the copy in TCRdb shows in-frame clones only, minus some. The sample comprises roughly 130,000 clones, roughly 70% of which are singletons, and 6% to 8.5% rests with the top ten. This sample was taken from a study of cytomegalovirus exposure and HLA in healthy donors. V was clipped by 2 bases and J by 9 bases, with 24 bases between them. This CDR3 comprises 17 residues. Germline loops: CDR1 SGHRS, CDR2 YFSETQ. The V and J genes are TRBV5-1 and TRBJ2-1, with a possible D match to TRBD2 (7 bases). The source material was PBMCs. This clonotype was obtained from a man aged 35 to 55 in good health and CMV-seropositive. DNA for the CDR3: TGCGCCAGCAGCTTTGGGTTGGGGGGGGCTGAATTCAGTGAGCAGTTCTTC. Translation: CASSFGLGGAEFSEQFF.